This paragraph reports one TCR beta chain. Its antigen is as yet unknown. The data derive from a study of cytomegalovirus exposure and HLA in healthy donors. Findings and caveats of the study: In vitro checks showed that a few CMV-associated chains really do target CMV antigens.

Germline CDR1 and CDR2: SGHRS and YFSETQ. J was trimmed by 2 bases and V by 2 bases; bases with no gene match: 4. The CDR3 is 15 residues long. This table comes from immunoSEQ multiplex PCR, and its TCRdb copy is limited to in-frame clones, with some not included. The sample lists over 200,000 clones, approximately 82% occurring once. This chain uses TRBV5-1 with TRBJ2-7; 10 nucleotides line up with TRBD2. The specimen sequenced was PBMCs. This TCR came from a woman aged 18-29 years in good health and CMV-seronegative. CDR3 in DNA: TGCGCCAGCAGCTTAGGGACTAGCGTAACCTACGAGCAGTACTTC. This codes for CASSLGTSVTYEQYF.